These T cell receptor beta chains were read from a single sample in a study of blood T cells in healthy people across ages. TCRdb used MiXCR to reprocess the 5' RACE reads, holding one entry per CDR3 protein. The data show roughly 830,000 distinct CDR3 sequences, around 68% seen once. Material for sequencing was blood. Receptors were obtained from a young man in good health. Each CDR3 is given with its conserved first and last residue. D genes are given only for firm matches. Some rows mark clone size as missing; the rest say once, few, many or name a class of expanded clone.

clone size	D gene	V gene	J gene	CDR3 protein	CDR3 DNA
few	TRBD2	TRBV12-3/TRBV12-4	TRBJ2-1	CASSPSSGGGNEQFF	TGTGCCAGCAGTCCCTCCAGCGGGGGTGGTAATGAGCAGTTCTTC
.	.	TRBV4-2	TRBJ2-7	CASSQVVTFSYEQYF	TGTGCCAGCAGCCAAGTGGTCACTTTCTCCTACGAGCAGTACTTC
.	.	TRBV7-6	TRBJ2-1	CPSSPTAGQVLSYNEQFF	TGTCCCAGCAGCCCTACTGCGGGACAAGTCCTTTCCTACAATGAGCAGTTCTTC
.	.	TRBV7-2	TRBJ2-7	CASSTQVYEQYF	TGTGCCAGCAGCACTCAAGTTTACGAGCAGTACTTC
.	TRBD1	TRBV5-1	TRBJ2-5	CASSLGQGGETQYF	TGCGCCAGCAGCTTGGGACAGGGGGGAGAGACCCAGTACTTC
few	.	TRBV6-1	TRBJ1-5	CASNPIGQPQHF	TGTGCCAGCAACCCCATCGGGCAGCCCCAGCATTTT
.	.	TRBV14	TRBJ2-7	CASSQAVARTYEQYF	TGTGCCAGCAGCCAAGCTGTGGCCAGAACCTACGAGCAGTACTTC
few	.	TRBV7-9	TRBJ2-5	CASSLDLNVQETQYF	TGTGCCAGCAGCTTAGACCTAAACGTCCAAGAGACCCAGTACTTC
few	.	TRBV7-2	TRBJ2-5	CASSQVRQETQYF	TGTGCCAGCAGCCAAGTCCGGCAAGAGACCCAGTACTTC
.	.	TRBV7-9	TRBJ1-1	CASSSRVLGASTEAFF	TGTGCCAGCAGCTCCCGGGTTCTGGGGGCCAGCACTGAAGCTTTCTTT